This TCR beta chain is drawn from a study of T cell repertoires in cytomegalovirus infection. Germline values: CDR1 MNHEY, CDR2 SVGAGI. V was pared by 4 bases and J by 2 bases, with 5 bases of the junction left unmatched. The CDR3 length is 16 residues. TCRdb re-analysed the reads in MiXCR, keeping a single row per CDR3 protein. The repertoire holds about 220,000 distinct CDR3 sequences, with about 40% as singletons. For this clonotype: What it binds is not known.

This sequence was found in a human donor in good health (CMV status not recorded). Some clones in this sample may be carry-over from other donors' samples. The chain links TRBV6-5 to TRBJ2-3; 11 bases line up with TRBD2. Here the sequenced sample was CD8+ T cells from cultured PBMCs, taken from culture after CMV antigen stimulation. In DNA, the CDR3 is TGTGCCAGCAGTTTCGCGACTAGCGGGACCACAGATACGCAGTATTTT. The encoded protein is CASSFATSGTTDTQYF.